The 14 T cell receptor beta chains below all came from one sample that was sequenced in a study of T cell repertoires in cytomegalovirus infection. TCRdb re-called the reads through MiXCR, storing one row per CDR3 protein. The table records about 480,000 distinct CDR3 sequences, 33% of them present only once. For these receptors, no antigen is known. The sequencing used cultured PBMCs, collected from culture after CMV antigen stimulation. These receptors were collected from a human donor in good health (CMV status not recorded). Some clones in this sample may be carry-over from other donors' samples.

This clonotype is a singleton in its sample. The J gene is TRBJ2-7, the V gene TRBV20-1; D possibly uses TRBD1 or TRBD2 (5 bases each). Germline V gene lookup returns CDR1 DFQATT and CDR2 SNEGSKA (reference sequence). CDR3 size: 8 residues. CDR3 DNA: TGCAGCGAGGGGGAGCAGTACGTC. It translates to CSEGEQYV.

This clonotype was counted many times. V is TRBV7-2 and J is TRBJ2-7; D is ambiguous. Trimming pared 3 bases from V and 4 bases from J, leaving 16 bases between. The germline V gene encodes CDR1 SGHTA and CDR2 FQGNSA. The CDR3 spans 15 residues. The CDR3 protein is CASSLGSGKGYEQYF. The CDR3 nucleotides are TGTGCCAGCAGCTTGGGCTCTGGTAAGGGATACGAGCAGTACTTC.

This clonotype was observed a handful of times. The chain recombines TRBV6-1 with TRBJ2-6; 8 nucleotides line up with TRBD1. The ends lost 4 bases at V and 3 bases at J; junction bases unmatched: 8. The CDR3 spans 17 residues. Germline lookup yields CDR1 MNHNS and CDR2 SASEGT. The chain's CDR3 is CASSGYRGLVGANVLTF. The CDR3 coding sequence is TGTGCCAGCAGTGGCTACAGGGGGTTGGTTGGGGCCAACGTCCTGACTTTC.

The gene calls are TRBV5-1 and TRBJ2-1; 14 bases match TRBD2. Germline V gene sequence: CDR1 SGHRS, CDR2 YFSETQ. The ends lost 1 base at V and 8 bases at J; junction bases unmatched: 5. The CDR3 is made up of 16 amino acids. The CDR3 sequence is CASSLFGTSGSHEQFF. In nucleotides, the CDR3 is TGCGCCAGCAGCTTGTTCGGGACTAGCGGGAGTCATGAGCAGTTCTTC.

This clonotype turned up a few times. The chain joins TRBV6-2 or TRBV6-3 to TRBJ2-7; D is uncertain. Germline V gene sequence: CDR1 MNHEY, CDR2 SVGEGT. Trimming shortened V by 10 bases and J by 1 base, and 20 bases separated the two germline ends. The CDR3 is 15 amino acids. The CDR3 sequence is CATSRGFTESYEQYV. CDR3 nucleotides: TGTGCCACCTCCAGAGGCTTTACGGAGTCCTACGAGCAGTACGTC.

In nucleotides, the CDR3 is TGTGCCACCAGTGATGGCGGACTAGCAGCCTACAATGAGCAGTTCTTC. Translation: CATSDGGLAAYNEQFF. The chain carries TRBV24-1 and TRBJ2-1; 8 bases map to TRBD2. Germline CDR1 reads KGHDR; CDR2 reads SFDVKD. The CDR3 loop spans 16 amino acids. Trimming cost V 3 bases and J 2 bases; bases outside gene matches: 5.

The rearrangement links TRBV11-2 to TRBJ2-7; 7 bases line up with TRBD2. This CDR3 has 14 amino acids. With 5 bases clipped from V and 0 bases from J, the junction kept 4 bases outside the gene matches. CDR1 is SGHAT and CDR2 is FQNNGV in the germline V gene. DNA for the CDR3: TGTGCCAGCAGCCCGCGGGAGACCTCCTACGAGCAGTACGTC. This translates into CASSPRETSYEQYV.

This clonotype was counted between two and nine times. This sequence joins TRBV19 and TRBJ1-6; 9 nucleotides agree with TRBD1. CDR1 is LNHDA and CDR2 is SQIVND in the germline V gene (reference sequence). CDR3 length: 16 residues. J was trimmed by 7 bases and V by 3 bases; bases with no gene match: 7. CDR3 protein: CASSIGGQGTNSPLHF. The CDR3 DNA reads as TGTGCCAGTAGTATCGGGGGACAGGGAACGAATTCACCCCTCCACTTT.

This clonotype was detected only a few times. The gene calls are TRBV12-3 or TRBV12-4 and TRBJ1-1, with a possible D match to TRBD1 (6 bases). The V and J ends lost 8 bases and 0 bases respectively, with 10 bases between them. CDR3 length: 13 amino acids. CDR3 region: CASGGTMNTEAFF. The DNA of the CDR3 is TGTGCCAGCGGAGGGACAATGAACACTGAAGCTTTCTTT.

This chain uses TRBV5-4 with TRBJ1-2; a possible D gene is TRBD1 (6 bases). Germline values: CDR1 SGHNT, CDR2 YYREEE (reference sequence). V was trimmed by 4 bases and J by 8 bases, leaving 18 bases between them. The CDR3 loop spans 14 amino acids. The chain's CDR3 is CASSKTGSQEGYTF. The CDR3 DNA reads TGTGCCAGCAGCAAGACAGGTTCCCAAGAAGGCTACACCTTC.

V usage is TRBV19 and J usage is TRBJ2-3, with D maybe TRBD2 (6 bases). The germline V and J ends were trimmed by 7 bases and 6 bases, with 20 bases remaining between them. Germline assignment: CDR1 LNHDA and CDR2 SQIVND (reference sequence). The CDR3 loop spans 15 amino acids. CDR3 nucleotides: TGTGCCAGTACCCGGAGGGTTTGGCGGTCGGATACGCAGTATTTT. It translates to CASTRRVWRSDTQYF.

The CDR3 loop is CASSSARASYEQYF. CDR3 coding DNA: TGTGCCAGCAGCTCCGCCCGGGCCTCCTACGAGCAGTACTTC. This sequence joins TRBV7-3 and TRBJ2-7; no definite D call. CDR3 size: 14 residues. V shed 4 bases and J shed 0 bases, with 10 bases lying between them. The germline V gene has CDR1 SGHTA and CDR2 FQGTGA. Full variable domain (missing parts from reference TRBV7-3 and TRBJ2-7): GAGVSQTPSNKVTEKGKYVELRCDPISGHTALYWYRQSLGQGPEFLIYFQGTGAADDSGLPNDRFFAVRPEGSVSTLKIQRTERGDSAVYLCASSSARASYEQYFGPGTRLTVT.

In its sample, this clonotype was seen many times. The V and J genes are TRBV7-2 and TRBJ1-5; 7 bases map to TRBD1. In germline, CDR1 is SGHTA, CDR2 FQGNSA. Trimming at V came to 4 bases and at J to 2 bases, leaving 2 bases not matched to a gene. CDR3 length equals 14 residues. In nucleotides, the CDR3 is TGTGCCAGCAGCTCAGGACAGGGCAATCAGCCCCAGCATTTT. Translation gives CASSSGQGNQPQHF.

The sample holds a few counts of this clonotype. One end of the junction fails to match germline, which may point to a read error. This chain joins TRBV6-2 or TRBV6-3 and TRBJ2-7, with 10 bases matching TRBD2. The germline V gene has CDR1 MNHEY and CDR2 SVGEGT. The CDR3 sequence is 14 residues long. DNA of the CDR3: TGCGCCGTAGGGATAGCGGGAGGATACTACGAGCAGTACTTC. Its protein product is CAVGIAGGYYEQYF.